The clone carrying this T cell receptor beta chain was observed a few times. Its specificity is not known. Germline assignment: CDR1 MNHEY and CDR2 SMNVEV (reference sequence). CDR3 size: 13 residues. The junction had 3 bases not matched to a gene; V was cut back by 4 bases and J by 5 bases. This sample was taken from a study of beta chain features in type 1 diabetes. Overall study context: The examined sorted cells totaled fewer than 110,000,000 across samples.

Study-wide results and caveats: VDJ junctions sequenced from type 1 diabetes patients showed fewer insertions and more deletions. Among all four CD4+ subsets, Type 1 diabetes patients had TCRB CDR3s that were moderately but significantly shorter. The similarity of naive, central memory and Treg TCRB repertoires appeared greater among patients than among healthy donors.

Sequencing targeted expressed TCRB transcripts, as all isolated RNA had been reverse transcribed. Sequencing used immunoSEQ multiplex PCR; TCRdb keeps in-frame clones, though not all of them. The data contain some 160,000 clones, roughly 9% of them seen just once; the ten biggest clones take up approximately 0.7%. Material: central memory CD4+ T cells from blood. The receptor comes from a woman aged 25 to 39 with type 1 diabetes. The rearrangement joins TRBV27 to TRBJ2-5, with TRBD1 identical over 8 bases. This chain's CDR3 is CASSSRGRETQYF. CDR3 sequence (DNA): TGTGCCAGCAGTTCCAGGGGGCGGGAGACCCAGTACTTC.